This T cell receptor (beta chain) comes out of a study of metastatic and nonmetastatic thyroid tumors. Study information: The study looked at repertoires side by side in blood and in tumor or nodule tissue from malignant and benign thyroid patients.

Thyroid surgery took place with no prior treatment in any patient. This clone is labeled medium-sized. As yet, its antigen is unknown. As originally analysed: CDR3 was compared across clinicopathological groups, and the resulting differences were used to build a distant-metastasis classifier for papillary thyroid cancer. TCRdb re-called the PCR reads through MiXCR. The V and J calls reflect TCRdb's pipeline rather than the authors' work. The table lists roughly 15,000 clones, 25% of them singletons, with approximately 9.9% in the top ten. Study observations and caveats: TCR beta diversity was reportedly significantly higher in malignant thyroid tumors than benign nodules, in blood and tumor.

The junction had 7 bases not matched to a gene; V was cut back by 3 bases and J by 3 bases. The CDR3 is made up of 15 amino acids. Germline-derived CDR1 and CDR2 are LNHNV and YYDKDF (reference sequence). The sequence was obtained from a female donor with papillary thyroid cancer or a benign thyroid nodule (not recorded which). Some clones in this sample may be carry-over from other donors' samples. The chain carries TRBV15 and TRBJ1-2; 7 bases map to TRBD1. Material for sequencing was tumor tissue. CDR3 nucleotides: TGTGCCACCAGCAGCCACAGGGGCAGGGACTATGGCTACACCTTC. Its translation: CATSSHRGRDYGYTF.